This TCR beta chain was captured in a study of cytomegalovirus exposure and HLA in healthy donors. Study findings and constraints: Testing in vitro showed a few CMV-associated chains specific for CMV antigens. TRBV6-2, TRBV6-3 and some other V segments were unresolvable in 87-base-pair reads. Investigators reported fewer than 200 TCR beta chains as tied to cytomegalovirus.

About this clone itself: Its antigen remains unknown.

The germline gives CDR1 MNHNS, CDR2 SASEGT. Trimming shortened V by 7 bases and J by 6 bases, and 16 bases separated the two germline ends. The CDR3 runs 13 residues. The PCR used 60 Vbeta and 13 Jbeta primers. In the original analysis: Later analysis identified tens of millions of unique TCR beta chains, roughly 11 million shared. Repertoires were generated with immunoSEQ multiplex PCR, while TCRdb's copy carries only in-frame clones and drops some. V and J calls and clone size come straight from that table; D and trimming were deduced from the DNA. The sample yields tens of thousands of clones, just over 65% seen once.

V and J are TRBV6-1 and TRBJ2-7, with a possible D match to TRBD1 (6 bases). The specimen was PBMCs. The source is a woman aged 25 to 45 in good health and CMV-seronegative. The CDR3 DNA reads as TGTGCCAGCAACCAAGGACAGAATGGCGAGCAGTACTTC. It is translated as CASNQGQNGEQYF.